Listed below are T cell receptor beta chains from one sample, sequenced in a study of a mutant IDH1 vaccine in newly diagnosed glioma. These receptors have no identified antigens. The method was immunoSEQ multiplex PCR; TCRdb's version includes in-frame clones alone and lacks a portion of them. Altogether about 60,000 clones are present, roughly 87% being singletons, with the ten largest covering 3% to 4%. The specimen comprised PBMCs, sampled from a glioma patient whose treatment included an IDH1 peptide vaccine. These receptors were collected from a woman aged 45-60 years with glioma. The CDR3 runs from the conserved cysteine through the conserved F or W. The order of the fields is clone size, V gene, J gene, D gene, CDR3 protein, CDR3 DNA. The D gene is left open where the match is weak. Where a row states a size, it is once, few, many or the class of an expanded clone; other rows omit it.

NA	TRBV28	TRBJ1-1	NA	CASRRTGLMNTEAFF	TGTGCCAGCAGACGTACAGGACTCATGAACACTGAAGCTTTCTTT
NA	TRBV5-1	TRBJ2-1	TRBD2	CASSLSGGYNEQFF	TGCGCCAGCAGCTTGAGCGGGGGGTACAATGAGCAGTTCTTC
NA	TRBV18	TRBJ1-1	NA	CASSPGYSGGTEAFF	TGTGCCAGCTCACCAGGGTATAGTGGGGGCACTGAAGCTTTCTTT
NA	TRBV6-6	TRBJ1-2	NA	CASSSVKWLYGYTF	TGTGCCAGCAGTTCGGTGAAGTGGTTGTATGGCTACACCTTC
NA	TRBV18	TRBJ1-2	NA	CASSPLEAVLTNYGYTF	TGTGCCAGCTCACCATTAGAGGCGGTACTCACTAACTATGGCTACACCTTC
NA	TRBV7-9	TRBJ1-2	NA	CASSFATGILGYTF	TGTGCCAGCAGCTTTGCTACAGGGATATTGGGCTACACCTTC
NA	TRBV5-8	TRBJ2-3	TRBD1	CASSTPGQGLDTQYF	TGTGCCAGCAGCACGCCGGGACAGGGGCTAGATACGCAGTATTTT
NA	TRBV5-6	TRBJ1-2	NA	CASSPQDSFGGYTF	TGTGCCAGCAGCCCCCAGGACAGTTTCGGCGGCTACACCTTC
NA	TRBV6-1	TRBJ1-4	NA	CASSEVRRELFF	TGTGCCAGCAGTGAAGTCCGCCGGGAACTGTTTTTT
NA	TRBV6-1	TRBJ2-5	TRBD2	CASSEVGSMGGIETQYF	TGTGCCAGCAGTGAAGTCGGGTCAATGGGGGGGATAGAGACCCAGTACTTC
NA	TRBV27	TRBJ2-1	TRBD2	CASSLSGRGAYNEQFF	TGTGCCAGCAGTTTATCTGGGCGGGGGGCTTACAATGAGCAGTTCTTC
once	TRBV4-1	TRBJ1-6	NA	CASSRKGDPTYNSPLHF	TGCGCCAGCAGCCGAAAAGGGGATCCGACCTATAATTCACCCCTCCACTTT
once	TRBV19	TRBJ2-5	NA	CASTPGGLQETQYF	TGTGCCAGTACTCCCGGGGGACTCCAAGAGACCCAGTACTTC
NA	TRBV10-1	TRBJ2-2	NA	CASSQDRSNTGELFF	TGCGCCAGCAGTCAGGACCGATCGAACACCGGGGAGCTGTTTTTT
NA	TRBV9	TRBJ2-7	NA	CASSVATGRYEQYF	TGTGCCAGCAGCGTAGCTACGGGACGGTACGAGCAGTACTTC
NA	TRBV25-1	TRBJ2-5	NA	CASSEFPGQETQYF	TGTGCCAGCAGTGAATTCCCGGGCCAAGAGACCCAGTACTTC
NA	TRBV4-2	TRBJ2-3	TRBD1	CASSPRPQGATDTQYF	TGTGCCAGCAGCCCGCGTCCCCAGGGGGCCACAGATACGCAGTATTTT
NA	TRBV29-1	TRBJ1-5	NA	CSVEVGTNQPQHF	TGCAGCGTGGAGGTCGGGACTAATCAGCCCCAGCATTTT
NA	TRBV4-2	TRBJ2-2	NA	CASSQEVNTGELFF	TGTGCCAGCAGCCAAGAGGTCAACACCGGGGAGCTGTTTTTT
few	TRBV18	TRBJ1-1	TRBD1	CASSRGQAEAFF	TGTGCCAGCTCACGAGGACAGGCTGAAGCTTTCTTT
NA	TRBV5-4	TRBJ2-1	NA	CASSPRGGQNNEQFF	TGTGCCAGCAGCCCCAGGGGGGGCCAAAACAATGAGCAGTTCTTC
NA	TRBV13	TRBJ1-2	NA	CASSLTRGPYGYTF	TGTGCCAGCAGCTTGACCCGGGGCCCCTATGGCTACACCTTC
NA	TRBV10-3	TRBJ2-7	TRBD1	CAIRRDRESDEQYF	TGTGCCATCAGGAGGGACAGGGAAAGCGACGAGCAGTACTTC
NA	TRBV5-8	TRBJ1-5	NA	CASSLDGGLYQPQHF	TGTGCCAGCAGCTTGGATGGGGGATTATATCAGCCCCAGCATTTT
NA	TRBV2	TRBJ2-3	TRBD1	CAILDRGFSTDTQYF	TGTGCCATTCTTGACAGGGGCTTCAGCACAGATACGCAGTATTTT
few	TRBV6-6	TRBJ1-5	NA	CASSSQPQHF	TGTGCCAGCAGTTCACAGCCCCAGCATTTT
NA	TRBV7-9	TRBJ2-1	NA	CASSPTTGFSYNEQFF	TGTGCCAGCAGTCCCACGACAGGTTTCTCCTACAATGAGCAGTTCTTC
few	TRBV4-3	TRBJ2-2	NA	CASSQDWNTGELFF	TGCGCCAGCAGCCAAGATTGGAACACCGGGGAGCTGTTTTTT
NA	TRBV5-4	TRBJ1-2	TRBD1	CASSLVQGGGYTF	TGTGCCAGCAGCTTGGTTCAGGGGGGAGGCTACACCTTC
NA	TRBV5-1	TRBJ2-7	NA	CASTPQGRDYEQYF	TGCGCCAGCACGCCGCAGGGGAGAGACTACGAGCAGTACTTC
NA	TRBV18	TRBJ1-1	NA	CASSPRRGGQEEAFF	TGTGCCAGCTCACCACGCCGTGGGGGGCAGGAAGAAGCTTTCTTT
NA	TRBV18	TRBJ2-7	NA	CASSRGADRKNYEQYF	TGTGCCAGCTCACGGGGGGCAGACCGAAAGAACTACGAGCAGTACTTC
once	TRBV6-1	TRBJ1-1	NA	CASNRMNTEAFF	TGTGCCAGCAATCGCATGAACACTGAAGCTTTCTTT
NA	TRBV10-3	TRBJ2-7	NA	CAINLDSYEQYF	TGTGCCATCAATTTGGACAGTTACGAGCAGTACTTC
NA	TRBV19	TRBJ1-5	NA	CASSTGGNHQPQHF	TGTGCCAGTAGTACCGGGGGGAACCATCAGCCCCAGCATTTT
NA	TRBV30	TRBJ1-1	NA	CAWKTVTVNTEAFF	TGTGCCTGGAAAACAGTTACGGTGAACACTGAAGCTTTCTTT
NA	TRBV9	TRBJ1-2	NA	CASSPVGQGDYGYTF	TGTGCCAGCAGCCCGGTAGGGCAGGGCGACTATGGCTACACCTTC
NA	TRBV27	TRBJ1-1	NA	CASSLVIFGQAFF	TGTGCCAGCAGTTTAGTGATTTTCGGACAAGCTTTCTTT
NA	TRBV9	TRBJ1-2	TRBD1	CASSDLGTGGYGYTF	TGTGCCAGCAGCGACCTAGGGACAGGGGGATATGGCTACACCTTC
NA	TRBV6-4	TRBJ1-1	NA	CASSPRSGTNTEAFF	TGTGCCAGCAGCCCAAGGTCGGGAACGAACACTGAAGCTTTCTTT
few	TRBV23-1	TRBJ2-7	NA	CASSQEGGTYEQYF	TGCGCCAGCAGTCAAGAGGGAGGTACCTACGAGCAGTACTTC
NA	TRBV5-8	TRBJ1-1	NA	CASSLQANTEAFF	TGTGCCAGCAGCTTACAGGCGAACACTGAAGCTTTCTTT
NA	TRBV18	TRBJ2-2	NA	CASSPPIPTGTGELFF	TGTGCCAGCTCACCACCGATCCCAACTGGCACCGGGGAGCTGTTTTTT
NA	TRBV4-1	TRBJ2-5	TRBD2	CASSPPSGTSQETQYF	TGCGCCAGCAGCCCTCCTTCGGGGACTAGTCAAGAGACCCAGTACTTC
NA	TRBV5-6	TRBJ1-2	TRBD1	CASSQYGTGANYGYTF	TGTGCCAGCAGCCAATACGGGACAGGGGCTAACTATGGCTACACCTTC
NA	TRBV6-4	TRBJ2-1	NA	CASSYNEQFF	TGTGCCAGCAGTTACAATGAGCAGTTCTTC
NA	TRBV9	TRBJ2-5	NA	CASSAGQLQETQYF	TGTGCCAGCAGCGCAGGACAGCTTCAAGAGACCCAGTACTTC
few	TRBV7-6	TRBJ1-1	TRBD1	CASSPGTGSTEAFF	TGTGCCAGCAGCCCCGGGACAGGGAGTACTGAAGCTTTCTTT
NA	TRBV7-9	TRBJ2-7	NA	CASSYPGLWAYEQYF	TGTGCCAGCAGCTACCCAGGGTTATGGGCCTACGAGCAGTACTTC
NA	TRBV9	TRBJ1-1	NA	CASSPGTLEAFF	TGTGCCAGCAGCCCTGGGACACTTGAAGCTTTCTTT
NA	TRBV5-1	TRBJ1-2	NA	CASSLGRIPGIYASNYGYTF	TGCGCCAGCAGCTTGGGACGGATCCCGGGGATCTATGCCTCTAACTATGGCTACACCTTC